Listed below are T cell receptor beta chains from one sample, sequenced in a study of blood T cell repertoires in COVID-19. Using immunoSEQ multiplex PCR, the repertoire was profiled, and TCRdb retains in-frame clones only, with some absent. In the table there are around 250,000 clones, 80% to 90% of which are singletons. Sequenced sample: peripheral blood. These receptors came from a woman aged 25-40 years with active or convalescent COVID-19. Both conserved end residues are part of each CDR3. The D gene is left open where the match is weak.

d_gene | j_gene | v_gene | CDR3nt | CDR3aa
TRBD1 | TRBJ2-2 | TRBV4-3 | TGCGCCAGCAGGAAGACAGGGGCTAGCGCCGGGGAGCTGTTTTTT | CASRKTGASAGELFF
TRBD1 | TRBJ1-6 | TRBV5-1 | TGCGCCAGCAGCCCGGACAGGGGGCTCAATTCACCCCTCCACTTT | CASSPDRGLNSPLHF
. | TRBJ1-2 | TRBV2 | TGTGCCAGCAGTGAAACTCCAGGGGAGCAAGGTGGCTACACCTTC | CASSETPGEQGGYTF
TRBD1 | TRBJ1-3 | TRBV5-1 | TGCGCCAGCAGCTTTACGAGACAGGGGTCCGGAAACACCATATATTTT | CASSFTRQGSGNTIYF
TRBD1 | TRBJ2-5 | TRBV7-2 | TGTGCCAGCAGCCCTCCGGGACAGGGGACCCAGTACTTC | CASSPPGQGTQYF
. | TRBJ2-2 | TRBV10-3 | TGTGCCACGACCGGGACTTACACCGGGGAGCTGTTTTTT | CATTGTYTGELFF
. | TRBJ2-4 | TRBV6-6 | TGTGCCAGCAGCGCTCAGGGTCTAGCCAAAAACATTCAGTACTTC | CASSAQGLAKNIQYF
. | TRBJ1-2 | TRBV19 | TGTGCCAGTAGCCACAGGGTTCAAGGGTCCGGCGCTAACTATGGCTACACCTTC | CASSHRVQGSGANYGYTF
. | TRBJ1-1 | TRBV5-6 | TGTGCCAGCAGCTTAGGGGTAGGATACACTGAAGCTTTCTTT | CASSLGVGYTEAFF
. | TRBJ1-1 | TRBV28 | TGTGCCAGCAGTTTGGGCGACACTGAAGCTTTCTTT | CASSLGDTEAFF
. | TRBJ1-1 | TRBV7-9 | TGTGCCAGCAGCGCGGGAGGGTCCAACACTGAAGCTTTCTTT | CASSAGGSNTEAFF
TRBD1 | TRBJ1-2 | TRBV7-2 | TGTGCCAGCAGCCCCGACAGGGGGAGAGGCTACACCTTC | CASSPDRGRGYTF
. | TRBJ1-1 | TRBV7-2 | TGTGCCAGCAGCCCCCGGGGGGCCACCTTGTACACTGAAGCTTTCTTT | CASSPRGATLYTEAFF
. | TRBJ2-7 | TRBV5-6 | TGTGCCAGCAGCCCGGGGAGCTACGAGCAGTACTTC | CASSPGSYEQYF
. | TRBJ1-1 | TRBV14 | TGTGCCAGCAGCCCTGCTCCACAGGGGAACACTGAAGCTTTCTTT | CASSPAPQGNTEAFF
TRBD1 | TRBJ1-1 | TRBV12-3/TRBV12-4 | TGTGCCAGCAGTCTAGGGACAGGGAAGGCTTTCTTT | CASSLGTGKAFF